This TCR beta chain was profiled in a study of shared clonotypes between healthy human individuals. TCRdb's table, derived via immunoSEQ multiplex PCR, lists solely in-frame clones and lacks some. This sample has about 2.3 million clones; about 90% occur once, and the top ten carry around 0.38%. CD4+ cells yielded CD45RA+ naive and CD45RA-negative memory subsets. The origin of this receptor is a man between 18 and 29 years old in good health. Some clones in this sample may be carry-over from other donors' samples. Sequencing input: naive CD4+ T cells from PBMCs. Subset noted: CD45RA+ positively selected.

The CDR3 loop is CASSLRQGLGETQYF. The CDR3 nucleotides read TGTGCCAGCAGCCTACGACAGGGATTAGGAGAGACCCAGTACTTC. J is TRBJ2-5 and V is TRBV5-4; TRBD1 matches at 7 bases. Germline V CDR1 and CDR2: SGHNT, YYREEE (reference sequence). The CDR3 is made up of 15 amino acids. V trimming: 4 bases; J trimming: 4 bases; junction bases outside the gene matches: 10.